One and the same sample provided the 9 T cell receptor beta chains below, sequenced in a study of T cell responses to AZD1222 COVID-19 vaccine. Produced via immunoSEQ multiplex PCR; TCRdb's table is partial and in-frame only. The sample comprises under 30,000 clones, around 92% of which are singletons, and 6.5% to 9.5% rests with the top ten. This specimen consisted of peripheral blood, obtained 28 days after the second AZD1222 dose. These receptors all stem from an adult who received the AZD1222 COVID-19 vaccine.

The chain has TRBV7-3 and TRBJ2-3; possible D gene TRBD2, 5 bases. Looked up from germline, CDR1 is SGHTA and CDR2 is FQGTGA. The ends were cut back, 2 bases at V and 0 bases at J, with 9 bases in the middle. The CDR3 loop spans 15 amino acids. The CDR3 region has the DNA TGTGCCAGCAGCTTAGAGAGGACTAGCACAGATACGCAGTATTTT. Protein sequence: CASSLERTSTDTQYF.

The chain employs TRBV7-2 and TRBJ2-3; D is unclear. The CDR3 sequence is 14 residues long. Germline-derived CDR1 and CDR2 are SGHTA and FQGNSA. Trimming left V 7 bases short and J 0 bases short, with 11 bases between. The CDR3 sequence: CASKLMSSTDTQYF. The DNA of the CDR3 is TGTGCCAGCAAGCTTATGTCTAGCACAGATACGCAGTATTTT. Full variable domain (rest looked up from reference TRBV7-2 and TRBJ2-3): GAGVSQSPSNKVTEKGKDVELRCDPISGHTALYWYRQSLGQGLEFLIYFQGNSAPDKSGLPSDRFSAERTGGSVSTLTIQRTQQEDSAVYLCASKLMSSTDTQYFGPGTRLTVL.

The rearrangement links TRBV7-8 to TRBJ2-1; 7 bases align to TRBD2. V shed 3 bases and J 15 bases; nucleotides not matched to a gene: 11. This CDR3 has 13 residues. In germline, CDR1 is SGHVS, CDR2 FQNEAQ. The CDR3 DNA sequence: TGTGCCAGCAGCTTTAGGGAGGGGAAGGGGCTGTTCTTC. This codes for CASSFREGKGLFF.

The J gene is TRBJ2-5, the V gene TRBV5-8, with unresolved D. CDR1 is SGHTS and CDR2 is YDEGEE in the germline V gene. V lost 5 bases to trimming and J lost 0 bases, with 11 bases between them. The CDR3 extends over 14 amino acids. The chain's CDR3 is CASSETNHQETQYF. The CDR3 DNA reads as TGTGCCAGCAGTGAGACAAATCACCAAGAGACCCAGTACTTC.

CDR3: CASSDPGTSLNTGELFF. Written as DNA, the CDR3 is TGTGCCAGCAGCGACCCTGGGACTAGCCTTAACACCGGGGAGCTGTTTTTT. The chain carries TRBV7-6 and TRBJ2-2, with 9 bases lining up with TRBD2. The CDR3 has 17 amino acids. Looked up from germline, CDR1 is SGHVS and CDR2 is FNYEAQ. Germline trimming cut 5 bases from V and 2 bases from J; bases unmatched to any gene: 9.

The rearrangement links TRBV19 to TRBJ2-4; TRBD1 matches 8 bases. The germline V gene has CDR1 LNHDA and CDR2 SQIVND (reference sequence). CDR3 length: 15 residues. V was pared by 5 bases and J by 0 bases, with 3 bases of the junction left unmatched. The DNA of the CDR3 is TGTGCCAGTAGTGGACAGGGAAGAGCCAAAAACATTCAGTACTTC. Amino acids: CASSGQGRAKNIQYF.

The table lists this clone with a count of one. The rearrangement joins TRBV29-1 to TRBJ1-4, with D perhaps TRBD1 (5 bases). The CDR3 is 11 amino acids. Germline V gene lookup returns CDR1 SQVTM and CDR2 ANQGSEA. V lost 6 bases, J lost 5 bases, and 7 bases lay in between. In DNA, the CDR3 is TGCAGCGTACACAGGAATGAAAAACTGTTTTTT. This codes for CSVHRNEKLFF.

Written as DNA, the CDR3 is TGTGCCAGCACCGCGGTCCCTTACACTGAAGCTTTCTTT. It specifies CASTAVPYTEAFF. V and J are TRBV6-5 and TRBJ1-1; D gene ambiguous. The CDR3 covers 13 residues. V was trimmed by 7 bases and J by 3 bases, leaving 12 bases between them. Germline CDR1 MNHEY, CDR2 SVGAGI.

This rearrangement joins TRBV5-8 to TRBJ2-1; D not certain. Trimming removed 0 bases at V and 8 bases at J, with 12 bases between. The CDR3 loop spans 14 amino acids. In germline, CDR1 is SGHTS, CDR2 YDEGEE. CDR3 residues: CASSLGPLTDEQFF. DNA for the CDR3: TGTGCCAGCAGCTTGGGTCCCCTTACGGATGAGCAGTTCTTC.